This T cell receptor (beta chain) was recorded in a study of shared clonotypes between healthy human individuals. Study-wide results and limits: Naive subsets usually exceeded memory subsets in estimated richness.

The CDR3 consists of 15 residues. From germline, CDR1 is LNHDA and CDR2 SQIVND (reference sequence). Losses at the gene ends were 10 bases for V and 0 bases for J; bases not matched to a gene: 9. A note on this clone: Its antigen remains unknown.

Terminally differentiated effector memory CD45RA+ cells were left out of the naive CD8 fraction, which was CD45RO-negative and positively selected for CCR7. Sequenced by immunoSEQ multiplex PCR; TCRdb stores in-frame clones only, minus some. The table includes about 600,000 clones, about 95% detected once. Sequenced material: naive CD8+ T cells sorted from blood. The genes are TRBV19 and TRBJ2-7; 10 bases are shared with TRBD2. The clonotype originates from a woman aged 25 to 39 in good health. The DNA of the CDR3 is TGTGCCACAAAGGTTACTAGCGGGATCTCCTACGAGCAGTACTTC. Protein: CATKVTSGISYEQYF. Variable domain in full (rest from reference TRBV19 and TRBJ2-7): DGGITQSPKYLFRKEGQNVTLSCEQNLNHDAMYWYRQDPGQGLRLIYYSQIVNDFQKGDIAEGYSVSREKKESFPLTVTSAQKNPTAFYLCATKVTSGISYEQYFGPGTRLTVT.